This entry features one TCR beta chain sequence. This sample is drawn from a study of blood T cell repertoires in COVID-19. Per germline, CDR1 SGDLS and CDR2 YYNGEE. The CDR3 loop spans 18 amino acids. The V segment lost 3 bases and the J segment 0 bases; nucleotides outside the gene matches: 6. Produced via immunoSEQ multiplex PCR; TCRdb's table is partial and in-frame only. The top ten hold around 2% of the sample, which has 200,000 to 250,000 clones, about 80% seen once. Sample: peripheral blood. This sequence was found in a young man who had recovered from COVID-19. The chain has TRBV9 and TRBJ2-3, with 14 positions matching TRBD2. The CDR3 sequence: CASSARTSGGTSTDTQYF. The CDR3 region has the DNA TGTGCCAGCAGCGCACGGACTAGCGGGGGGACTAGCACAGATACGCAGTATTTT.